Given below is one T cell receptor beta chain in context. The record originates from a study of cytomegalovirus exposure and HLA in healthy donors. Method: immunoSEQ multiplex PCR; TCRdb's copy keeps in-frame clones and lacks some. Of 190,000 or so clones listed, 80% to 90% are singletons. CDR3 length: 16 residues. Trimming took off 0 bases at V and 1 base at J, with 12 bases between the two ends. Per the germline V gene, CDR1 is SGDLS and CDR2 is YYNGEE. This chain connects TRBV9 to TRBJ2-3; tentative D call: TRBD1 (5 bases). Sample: PBMCs. The clonotype comes from a woman under 40 in good health and CMV-seropositive. CDR3 residues: CASSVARAGRTDTQYF. CDR3 coding DNA: TGTGCCAGCAGCGTAGCTAGGGCAGGGCGCACAGATACGCAGTATTTT. Together with reference TRBV9 and TRBJ2-3, the CDR3 gives the full variable domain: DSGVTQTPKHLITATGQRVTLRCSPRSGDLSVYWYQQSLDQGLQFLIQYYNGEERAKGNILERFSAQQFPDLHSELNLSSLELGDSALYFCASSVARAGRTDTQYFGPGTRLTVL.